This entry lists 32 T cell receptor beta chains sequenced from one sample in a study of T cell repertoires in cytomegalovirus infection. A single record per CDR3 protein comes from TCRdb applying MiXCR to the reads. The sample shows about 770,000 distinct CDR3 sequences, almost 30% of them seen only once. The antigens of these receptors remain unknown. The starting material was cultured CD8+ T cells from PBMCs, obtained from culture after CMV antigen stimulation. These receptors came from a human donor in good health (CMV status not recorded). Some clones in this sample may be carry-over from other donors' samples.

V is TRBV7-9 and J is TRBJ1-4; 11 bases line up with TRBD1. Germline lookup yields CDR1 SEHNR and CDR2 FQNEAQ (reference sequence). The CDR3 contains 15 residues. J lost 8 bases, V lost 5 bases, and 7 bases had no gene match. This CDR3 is CASSLGTGGREKLFF. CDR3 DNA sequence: TGTGCCAGCAGCCTAGGGACAGGGGGTCGCGAAAAACTGTTTTTT.

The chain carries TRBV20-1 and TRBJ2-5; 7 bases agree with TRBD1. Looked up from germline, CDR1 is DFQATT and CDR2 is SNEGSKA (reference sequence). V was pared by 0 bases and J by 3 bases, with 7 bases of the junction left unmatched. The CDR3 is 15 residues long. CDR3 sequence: CSARDYTGVEETQYF. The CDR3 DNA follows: TGCAGTGCTAGAGATTACACAGGGGTCGAAGAGACCCAGTACTTC.

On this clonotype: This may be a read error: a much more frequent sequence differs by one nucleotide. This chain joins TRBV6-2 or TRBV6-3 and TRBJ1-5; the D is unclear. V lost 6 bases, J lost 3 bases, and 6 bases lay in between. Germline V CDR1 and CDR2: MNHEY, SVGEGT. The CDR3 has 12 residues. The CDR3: CASSTTNQPQHF. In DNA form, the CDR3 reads TGTGCCAGCAGCACTACCAATCAGCCCCAGCATTTT.

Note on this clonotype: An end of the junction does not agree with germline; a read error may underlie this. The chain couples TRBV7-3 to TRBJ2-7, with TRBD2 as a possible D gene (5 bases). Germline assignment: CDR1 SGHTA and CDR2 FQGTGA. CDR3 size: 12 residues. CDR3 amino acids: CASSLGSGNNTF. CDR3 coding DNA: TGTGCCAGCAGCTTAGGATCCGGGAACAACACCTTC. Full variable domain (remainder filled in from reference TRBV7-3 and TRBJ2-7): GAGVSQTPSNKVTEKGKYVELRCDPISGHTALYWYRQSLGQGPEFLIYFQGTGAADDSGLPNDRFFAVRPEGSVSTLKIQRTERGDSAVYLCASSLGSGNNTFGPGTRLTVT.

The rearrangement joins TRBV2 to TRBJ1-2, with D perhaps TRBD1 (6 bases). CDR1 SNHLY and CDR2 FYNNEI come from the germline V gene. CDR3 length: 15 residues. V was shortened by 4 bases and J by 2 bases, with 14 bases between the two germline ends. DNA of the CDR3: TGTGCCAGCAGTGCATCCCGGGACACAAACTATGGCTACACCTTC. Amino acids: CASSASRDTNYGYTF.

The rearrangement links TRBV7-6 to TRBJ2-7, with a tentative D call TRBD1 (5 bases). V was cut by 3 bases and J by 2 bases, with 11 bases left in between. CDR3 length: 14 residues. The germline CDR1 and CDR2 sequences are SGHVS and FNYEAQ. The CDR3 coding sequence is TGTGCCAGCAGCTTTTACACAGGCACCTACGAGCAGTACTTC. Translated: CASSFYTGTYEQYF.

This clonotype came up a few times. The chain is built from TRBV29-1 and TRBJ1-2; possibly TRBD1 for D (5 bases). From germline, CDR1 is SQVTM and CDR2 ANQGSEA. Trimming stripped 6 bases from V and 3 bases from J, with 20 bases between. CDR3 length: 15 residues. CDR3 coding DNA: TGCAGCGTCGACCTACCTGACAGCTCTCACTATGGCTACACCTTC. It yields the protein CSVDLPDSSHYGYTF.

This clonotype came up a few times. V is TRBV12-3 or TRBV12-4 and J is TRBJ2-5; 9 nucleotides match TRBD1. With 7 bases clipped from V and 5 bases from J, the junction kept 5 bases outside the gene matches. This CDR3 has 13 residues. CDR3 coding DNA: TGTGCCAGCATGGGACAGGGCTGGGAGACCCAGTACTTC. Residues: CASMGQGWETQYF.

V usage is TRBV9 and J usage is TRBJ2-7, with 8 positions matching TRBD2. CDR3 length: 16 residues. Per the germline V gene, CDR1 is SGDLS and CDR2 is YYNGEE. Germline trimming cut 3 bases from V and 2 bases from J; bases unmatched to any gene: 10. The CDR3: CASSALTSALTYEQYF. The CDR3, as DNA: TGTGCCAGCAGCGCCTTGACTAGCGCCCTAACCTACGAGCAGTACTTC.

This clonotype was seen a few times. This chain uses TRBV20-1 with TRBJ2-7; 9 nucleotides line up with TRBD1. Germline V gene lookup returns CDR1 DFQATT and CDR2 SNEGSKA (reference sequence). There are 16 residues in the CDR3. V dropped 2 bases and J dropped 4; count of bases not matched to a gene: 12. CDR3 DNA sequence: TGCAGTGCTAGACCCCTCTTCGGGACAGGGATATACGAGCAGTACTTC. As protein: CSARPLFGTGIYEQYF.

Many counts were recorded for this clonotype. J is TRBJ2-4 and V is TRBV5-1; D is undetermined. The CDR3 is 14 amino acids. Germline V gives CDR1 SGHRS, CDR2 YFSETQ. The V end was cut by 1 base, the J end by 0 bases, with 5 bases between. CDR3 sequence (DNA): TGCGCCAGCAGCTTGACAGTAGCCAAAAACATTCAGTACTTC. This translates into CASSLTVAKNIQYF.

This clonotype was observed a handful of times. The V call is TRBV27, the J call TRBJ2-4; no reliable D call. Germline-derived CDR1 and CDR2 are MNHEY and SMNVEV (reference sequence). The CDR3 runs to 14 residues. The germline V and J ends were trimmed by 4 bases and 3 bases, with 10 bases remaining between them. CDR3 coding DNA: TGTGCCAGCAGTTCCGGGTACCTCAAAAACATTCAGTACTTC. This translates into CASSSGYLKNIQYF.

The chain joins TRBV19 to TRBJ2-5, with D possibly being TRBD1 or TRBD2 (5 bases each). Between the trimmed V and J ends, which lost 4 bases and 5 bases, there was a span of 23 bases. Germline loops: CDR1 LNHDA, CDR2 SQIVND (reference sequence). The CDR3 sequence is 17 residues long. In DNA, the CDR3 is TGTGCCAGTAGTAAGGGAAGTCTCCGGGGCCTGAGGGAGACCCAGTACTTC. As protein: CASSKGSLRGLRETQYF.

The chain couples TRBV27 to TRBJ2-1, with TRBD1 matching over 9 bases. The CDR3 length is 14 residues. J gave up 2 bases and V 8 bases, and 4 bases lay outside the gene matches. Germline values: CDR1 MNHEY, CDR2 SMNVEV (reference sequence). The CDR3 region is CASGTGGPYNEQFF. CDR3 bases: TGTGCCAGCGGAACAGGGGGCCCCTACAATGAGCAGTTCTTC.

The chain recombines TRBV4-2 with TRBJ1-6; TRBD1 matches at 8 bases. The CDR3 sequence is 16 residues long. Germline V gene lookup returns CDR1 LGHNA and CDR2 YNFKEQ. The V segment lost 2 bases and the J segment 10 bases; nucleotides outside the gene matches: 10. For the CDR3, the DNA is TGTGCCAGCAGCCAACAAGACAGGGGCGGATTCTCACCCCTCCACTTT. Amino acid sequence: CASSQQDRGGFSPLHF.

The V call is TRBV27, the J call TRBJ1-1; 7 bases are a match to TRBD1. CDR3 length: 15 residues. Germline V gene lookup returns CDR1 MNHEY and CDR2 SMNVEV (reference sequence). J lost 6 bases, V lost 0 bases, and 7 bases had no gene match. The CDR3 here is CASSLSGGGTPEAFF. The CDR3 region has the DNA TGTGCCAGCAGTTTATCAGGGGGCGGAACCCCTGAAGCTTTCTTT.

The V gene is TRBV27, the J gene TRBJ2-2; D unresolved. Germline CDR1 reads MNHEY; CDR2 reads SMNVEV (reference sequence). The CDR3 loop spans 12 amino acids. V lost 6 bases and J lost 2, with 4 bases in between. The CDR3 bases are TGTGCCAGCAGATCTAACACCGGGGAGCTGTTTTTT. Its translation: CASRSNTGELFF.

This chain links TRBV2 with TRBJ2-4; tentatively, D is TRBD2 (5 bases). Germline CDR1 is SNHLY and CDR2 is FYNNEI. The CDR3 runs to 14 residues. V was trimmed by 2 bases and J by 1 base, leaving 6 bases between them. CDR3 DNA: TGTGCCAGCAGTGAATCGGGGGCCAAAAACATTCAGTACTTC. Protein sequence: CASSESGAKNIQYF.

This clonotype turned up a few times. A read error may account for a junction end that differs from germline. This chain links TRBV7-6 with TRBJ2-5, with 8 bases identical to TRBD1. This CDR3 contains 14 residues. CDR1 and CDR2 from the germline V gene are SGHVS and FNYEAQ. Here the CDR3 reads CASSLGTGSGTQYF. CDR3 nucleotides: TGTGCTAGCAGCTTGGGGACAGGCTCGGGGACCCAGTACTTC.

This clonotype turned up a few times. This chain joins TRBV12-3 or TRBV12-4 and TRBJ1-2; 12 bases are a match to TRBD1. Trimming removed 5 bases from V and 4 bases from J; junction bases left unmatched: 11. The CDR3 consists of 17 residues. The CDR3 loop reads CASSPPGGGQGAYGYTF. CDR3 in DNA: TGTGCCAGCAGTCCCCCAGGGGGGGGACAGGGGGCCTATGGCTACACCTTC.

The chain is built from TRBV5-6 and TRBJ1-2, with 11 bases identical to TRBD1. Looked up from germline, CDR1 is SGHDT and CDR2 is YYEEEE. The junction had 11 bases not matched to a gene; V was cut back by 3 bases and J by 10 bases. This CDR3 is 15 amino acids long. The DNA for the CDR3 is TGTGCCAGCAGCTCACAAGGACAGGGGGCCGATGACTACACCTTC. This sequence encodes CASSSQGQGADDYTF.

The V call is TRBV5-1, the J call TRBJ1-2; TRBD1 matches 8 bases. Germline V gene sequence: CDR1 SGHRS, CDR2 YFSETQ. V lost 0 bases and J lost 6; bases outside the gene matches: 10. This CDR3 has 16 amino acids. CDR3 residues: CASSLAAQGAKDGYTF. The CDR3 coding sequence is TGCGCCAGCAGCTTGGCGGCCCAGGGGGCGAAGGATGGCTACACCTTC.

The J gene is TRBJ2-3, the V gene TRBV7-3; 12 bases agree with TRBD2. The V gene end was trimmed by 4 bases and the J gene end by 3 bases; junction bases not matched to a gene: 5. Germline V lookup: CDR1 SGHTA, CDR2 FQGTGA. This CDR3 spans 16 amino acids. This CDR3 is CASSSGLAGRTDTQYF. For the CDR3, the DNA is TGTGCCAGCAGCTCTGGACTAGCGGGGAGGACAGATACGCAGTATTTT.

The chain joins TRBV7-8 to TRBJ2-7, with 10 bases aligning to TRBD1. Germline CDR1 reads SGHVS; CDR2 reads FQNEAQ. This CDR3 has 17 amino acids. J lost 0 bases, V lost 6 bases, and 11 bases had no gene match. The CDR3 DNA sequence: TGTGCCAGCAGTCAAAGGAAGGGGACAGGGGTCTCCTACGAGCAGTACGTC. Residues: CASSQRKGTGVSYEQYV.

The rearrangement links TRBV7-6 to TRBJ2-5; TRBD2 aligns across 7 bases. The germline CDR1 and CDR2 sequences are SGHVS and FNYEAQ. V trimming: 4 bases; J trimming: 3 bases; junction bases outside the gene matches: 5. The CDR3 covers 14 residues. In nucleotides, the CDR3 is TGTGCCAGCAGCTCTAATGGGGGGGAAGAGACCCAGTACTTC. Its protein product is CASSSNGGEETQYF. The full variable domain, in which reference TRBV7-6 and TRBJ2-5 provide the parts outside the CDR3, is GAGVSQSPRYKVTKRGQDVALRCDPISGHVSLYWYRQALGQGPEFLTYFNYEAQQDKSGLPNDRFSAERPEGSISTLTIQRTEQRDSAMYRCASSSNGGEETQYFGPGTRLLVL.

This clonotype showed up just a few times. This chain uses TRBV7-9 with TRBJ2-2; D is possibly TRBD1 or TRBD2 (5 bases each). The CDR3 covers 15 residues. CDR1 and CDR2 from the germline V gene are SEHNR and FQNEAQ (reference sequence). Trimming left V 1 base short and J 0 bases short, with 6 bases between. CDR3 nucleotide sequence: TGTGCCAGCAGCTTAGGGGACCCGAACACCGGGGAGCTGTTTTTT. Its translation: CASSLGDPNTGELFF.

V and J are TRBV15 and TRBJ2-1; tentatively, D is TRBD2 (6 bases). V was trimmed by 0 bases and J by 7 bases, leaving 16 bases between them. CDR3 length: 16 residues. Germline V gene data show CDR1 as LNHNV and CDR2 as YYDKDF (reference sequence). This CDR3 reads CATSRELGGLLNEQFF. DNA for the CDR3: TGTGCCACCAGCAGAGAACTGGGGGGTCTCTTAAATGAGCAGTTCTTC.

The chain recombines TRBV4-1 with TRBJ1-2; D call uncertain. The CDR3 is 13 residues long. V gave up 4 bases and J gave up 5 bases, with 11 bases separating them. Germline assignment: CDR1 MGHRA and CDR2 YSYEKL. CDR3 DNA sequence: TGCGCCAGCAGCCCCGAGCCATTTTATGGCTACACCTTC. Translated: CASSPEPFYGYTF.

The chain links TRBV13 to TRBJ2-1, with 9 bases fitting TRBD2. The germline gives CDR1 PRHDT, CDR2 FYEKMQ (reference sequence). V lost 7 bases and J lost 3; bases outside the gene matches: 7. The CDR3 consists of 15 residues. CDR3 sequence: CASTDAGGVYNEQFF. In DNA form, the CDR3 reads TGTGCCAGCACTGATGCGGGGGGGGTCTACAATGAGCAGTTCTTC.

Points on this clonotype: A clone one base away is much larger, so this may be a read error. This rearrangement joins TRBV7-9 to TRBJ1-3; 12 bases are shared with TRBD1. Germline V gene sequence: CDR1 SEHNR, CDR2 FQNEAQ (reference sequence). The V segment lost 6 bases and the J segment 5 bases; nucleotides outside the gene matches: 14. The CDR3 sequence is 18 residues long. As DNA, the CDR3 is TGTGCCAGCAGGGGTATACCGGGACAGGGGGCAGATAGAAACACCATATATTTT. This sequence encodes CASRGIPGQGADRNTIYF.

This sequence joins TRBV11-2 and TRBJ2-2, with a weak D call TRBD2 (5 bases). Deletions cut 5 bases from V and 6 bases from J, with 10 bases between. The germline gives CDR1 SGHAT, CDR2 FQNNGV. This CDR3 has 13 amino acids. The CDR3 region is CASSRGFPGELFF. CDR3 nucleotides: TGTGCCAGCAGCCGCGGGTTCCCCGGGGAGCTGTTTTTT.

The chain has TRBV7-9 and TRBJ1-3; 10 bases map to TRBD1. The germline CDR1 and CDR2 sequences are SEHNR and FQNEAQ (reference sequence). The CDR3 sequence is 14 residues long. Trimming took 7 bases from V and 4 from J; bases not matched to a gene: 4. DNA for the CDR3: TGTGCCAGCAATGACAGGGGGCAAGGAAACACCATATATTTT. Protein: CASNDRGQGNTIYF. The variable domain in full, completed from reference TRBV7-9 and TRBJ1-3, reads DTGVSQNPRHKITKRGQNVTFRCDPISEHNRLYWYRQTLGQGPEFLTYFQNEAQLEKSRLLSDRFSAERPKGSFSTLEIQRTEQGDSAMYLCASNDRGQGNTIYFGEGSWLTVV.